This TCR beta chain is from a study of cytomegalovirus exposure and HLA in healthy donors (dated by TCRdb to the late 2010s). For context, the study as a whole: According to an earlier analysis of 550 to 700 of the donors, about 179 million T cells yielded 120 million or so unique TCR beta sequences and about 300 Gb of sequence data. About 300 gigabases of sequencing data and approximately 80 million unique TCR sequences were included in an early release covering roughly 600 HLA-typed donors. Among the roughly 400 genotyped donors, approximately 82% belonged to the genetic ancestry cluster associated with self-reported Caucasian donors. The study aimed to test whether cataloging public T cell receptors could reveal signatures of past pathogen exposure. The T cell repertoires of 666 subjects were profiled by immunosequencing and related to cytomegalovirus serostatus. Besides the first cohort of about 730 subjects, a separate validation cohort made up of over a hundred different subjects was used. High-throughput TCR immunosequencing, statistical association of individual TCRs with disease status, and machine learning were combined to predict cytomegalovirus infection status. To study patterns of TCR occurrence, a later analysis re-analyzed previously published TCR beta repertoires from several hundred donors and added high-resolution HLA genotyping. In the later analysis, no new phenotypic data were used to find candidate immune exposures; instead, reliance was placed on TCR beta sequences and their occurrence across donors. An earlier analysis of several hundred of the donors applied high-throughput TCR beta sequencing to assess whether each TCR beta V gene segment acted as functional or pseudogenic. Donor age, sex, ethnicity and CMV serostatus were collected together with the repertoire data. A later genetic analysis used genome-wide SNP genotypes for about 60% of the roughly 700 donors, treating that subset as a discovery cohort. All discovery cohort repertoires had been generated on a single sequencing platform. Class I and class II HLA loci were covered by the typing at four-digit resolution. The number of donors typed differed by locus, with about 629-630 for A, B, C, DRB1 and DQB1, roughly 550 for DQA1, under 610 for DPA1, and approximately 470 for DPB1. Because of strong linkage in the cohort, a few DR-DQ haplotypes were treated as single units for association and clustering. Among around 400 genotyped donors of the cohort, an average of approximately 240,000 unique TCR beta nucleotide sequences were sequenced per donor, roughly 20% of them non-productive.

What the work shows at the level of the full study, not this receptor alone: The classifier was reported to diagnose cytomegalovirus status with high specificity and sensitivity in both the original and validation cohorts. According to a later analysis, TCR association rates differed among HLA loci, with DRB1 alleles showing the most associated TCRs and HLA-C alleles showing the fewest. Most TCR sequences were observed very rarely across donors, whereas some public TCRs were present in many individuals. According to a later analysis, parvovirus B19, influenza, CMV and Epstein-Barr virus appeared linked to several top co-occurrence clusters. In a later analysis, most CMV-associated TCR beta chains were found to appear HLA-restricted, with HLA associations seemingly driven largely by CMV exposure. Compared with equally common non-associated chains, HLA-associated TCR beta chains in a later analysis were more clonally expanded and had lower generation probabilities. Broadly in line with IMGT annotations, most TCR beta V segments showed up in productive rearrangements about 87% or about 30% of the time in an earlier analysis of approximately 640 of the donors. Because HLA typing was missing for some donors at each locus, association tests included only the typed subset. The sequencing pipeline was judged likely to have produced a cluster of highly shared sequence variants as a technical artifact. When HLA alleles, especially DR and DQ, strongly co-occurred, attributing TCR associations to individual alleles was difficult. Linkage disequilibrium might explain the correlated functional status among segregating V segments, but an unknown experimental factor could not be ruled out. According to the authors, the approach could potentially be generalized to other disease states and immunological phenotypes. A further reported finding was that TCR beta sequences accurately predicted the HLA-A and HLA-B alleles for most subjects in the first cohort. Compared with the approximately 670-donor mean, donors in an Asian-associated ancestry cluster had fewer N-insertions in productive TCRs, according to a later genetic analysis. The study gave a list of around 170 TCR beta chains associated with cytomegalovirus. In this cohort, only TCR beta chains were sequenced, and detectable features were limited by the absence of alpha or paired-chain data. Sequencing depth was assumed to be roughly uniform across donors in the presence/absence analyses, though that assumption may not hold. In vitro tests confirmed that a few of the cytomegalovirus-associated TCR beta chains recognize cytomegalovirus antigens. An association between a missense DCLRE1C variant and V-gene and J-gene trimming of TCR beta chains was found in a later genetic analysis and replicated in an independent cohort. Because counts were too low, seventeen rarely observed V segments, including chromosome 9 orphons, were excluded from the earlier analysis of under 650 of the donors. Some IMGT-functional V segments, including TRBV6-2 and TRBV6-3, could not be told apart with the 87-base-pair reads, so those segments were excluded. The only immune exposure information available for the cohort was CMV serostatus. In a later analysis, over 15,000 TCR beta sequences were associated with specific HLA alleles at a false discovery rate of 0.05.

In total, around 600 healthy bone marrow donors made up the cohort. All cohort members were sampled while nominally healthy, although unrecorded immune exposures were likely present. The donor tested CMV seronegative and was one of the 352 seronegative cohort members. A peripheral blood sample was collected from each donor, and TCR beta sequencing was performed on peripheral blood mononuclear cells. Genomic DNA extraction from the blood cell samples was performed with the Qiagen DNeasy Blood Extraction Kit. From the germline V gene, CDR1 is SGHDT and CDR2 is YYEEEE. V is cut back by 5 bases and J by 5 bases, with 16 bases in the junction unmatched. From its cysteine to its phenylalanine, the CDR3 spans 17 amino acids. Only the CDR3 region is kept as DNA, spanning 51 bases read in frame from base 1. Library preparation employed the immunoSEQ multiplex PCR assay. For the multiplex PCR, a mixture combining 60 forward primers for TCR Vbeta segments and 13 reverse primers for TCR Jbeta segments was used. The CDR3 region of rearranged TCR beta genes was amplified from genomic DNA by a multiplex PCR assay. Amplified TCR beta libraries were sequenced as 87-base-pair reads on the Illumina HiSeq System. On the study's bioinformatics: A later analysis counted about 76 million unique TCR beta chains across the 650 to 700 repertoires, and 10 million to 12 million of these chains were shared by at least two donors. Raw reads were error-corrected and collapsed into unique sequences with a nearest-neighbor algorithm that merged closely related sequences to remove PCR and sequencing errors. To assign V, D and J gene segments, CDR3 sequences were aligned to IMGT reference sequences. For a sequence to be retained, a match of at least six nucleotides to both a V gene segment and a J gene segment was required. Rearrangements were classified as productive when the CDR3 lacked stop codons and remained in frame with V and J, and all other rearrangements were classified as non-productive. Following IMGT convention, CDR3 was defined as the stretch from the second conserved V-encoded cysteine up to the conserved J-encoded phenylalanine. Sequences without an unambiguous match to a single V gene segment were excluded from the earlier analysis of about 600 of the donors. In an earlier analysis of a few hundred of the donors, a V segment was called functional when productive rearrangements were above 56.7%, and segregating when the standard deviation between donors exceeded 5%. To diagnose cytomegalovirus status from the catalog of TCR beta chain sequences, a statistical classification framework was built. V and J gene assignment, in a later analysis, came from comparing TCR nucleotide sequences with IMGT/GENE-DB human TR gene sequences. A later analysis assigned CDR3 sequences and most-parsimonious VDJ recombination scenarios with the TCRdist pipeline. In a later analysis, each TCR beta chain was defined by its CDR3 amino acid sequence together with its V-gene family, and reads without a unique V-gene family were excluded. In a later analysis, a few hundred highly shared, low-generation-probability nucleotide sequences were removed to address suspected cross-contamination and a sequencing artifact. In a later analysis, a clonal expansion index for each public chain was calculated from normalized within-repertoire ranks of inferred template counts. In a later analysis, generation probabilities were computed with a VDJ recombination model fitted to out-of-frame rearrangements, and the resulting probabilities were checked against IGoR. A later analysis scored TCR-TCR, TCR-HLA and TCR-CMV co-occurrence with hypergeometric tests, applying a repertoire-size bias correction to TCR pairs. To estimate false discovery rates, a later analysis permuted the HLA or CMV assignments 20 times. A later analysis grouped co-occurring TCRs with DBSCAN, adding TCRdist sequence similarity when clustering within HLA-allele-positive subsets. For co-occurrence clustering, repertoires with fewer than 30,000 or more than 120,000 public chains were excluded, along with five repertoires with anomalous nucleotide sharing. Held by TCRdb, this immuneACCESS table contains in-frame sequences only and omits some clones. Under half of the omission traces to an unresolved V gene where checked; the cause of the rest is unknown. V, J and clone size were drawn from that table, and D and trimming were deduced from the DNA. The sample records about 70,000 clones, around 70% of which are singletons. Approximately 9.9% of the sample is taken by the ten largest.

With regard to this clone: This clone's antigen is unknown. No base qualities exist here, and no much larger clone lies one base off it.

Recombination connected TRBV5-6 to TRBJ2-7; TRBD1 agrees with 10 junctional bases. The source material was PBMCs. The origin of this receptor is a woman aged 25 to 39 in good health and CMV-seronegative. The DNA reads TGTGCCAGCAGTGCCGGGACAGGGGCCCTCCGGGGAAACGAGCAGTACTTC. Its product reads: CASSAGTGALRGNEQYF.